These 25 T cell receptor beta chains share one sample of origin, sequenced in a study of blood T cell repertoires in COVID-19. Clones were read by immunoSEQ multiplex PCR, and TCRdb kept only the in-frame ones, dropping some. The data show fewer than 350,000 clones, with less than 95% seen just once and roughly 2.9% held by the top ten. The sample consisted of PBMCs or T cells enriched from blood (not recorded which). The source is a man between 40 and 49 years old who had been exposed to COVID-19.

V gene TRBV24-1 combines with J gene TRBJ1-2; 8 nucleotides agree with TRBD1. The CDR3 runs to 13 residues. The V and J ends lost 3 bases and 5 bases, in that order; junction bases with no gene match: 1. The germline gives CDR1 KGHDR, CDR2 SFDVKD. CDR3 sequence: CATSDGQGYGYTF. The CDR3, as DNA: TGTGCCACCAGTGATGGACAGGGATATGGCTACACCTTC.

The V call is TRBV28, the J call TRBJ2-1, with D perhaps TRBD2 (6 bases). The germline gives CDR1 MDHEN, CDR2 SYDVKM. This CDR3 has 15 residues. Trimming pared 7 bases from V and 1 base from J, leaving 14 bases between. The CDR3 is CASIPGGESYNEQFF. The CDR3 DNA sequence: TGTGCCAGCATTCCCGGGGGAGAGTCCTACAATGAGCAGTTCTTC.

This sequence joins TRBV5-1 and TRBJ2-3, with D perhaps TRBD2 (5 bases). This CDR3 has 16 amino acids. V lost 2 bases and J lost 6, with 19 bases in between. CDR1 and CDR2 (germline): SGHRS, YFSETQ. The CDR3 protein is CASSFSSAPFSDTQYF. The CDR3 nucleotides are TGCGCCAGCAGCTTTAGTAGCGCGCCGTTCAGTGATACGCAGTATTTT.

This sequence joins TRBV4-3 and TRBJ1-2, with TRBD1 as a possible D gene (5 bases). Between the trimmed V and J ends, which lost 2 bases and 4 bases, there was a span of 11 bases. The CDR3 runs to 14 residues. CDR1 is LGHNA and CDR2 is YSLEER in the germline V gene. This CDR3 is CASSQKGFGYGYTF. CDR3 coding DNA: TGCGCCAGCAGCCAAAAGGGGTTCGGCTATGGCTACACCTTC.

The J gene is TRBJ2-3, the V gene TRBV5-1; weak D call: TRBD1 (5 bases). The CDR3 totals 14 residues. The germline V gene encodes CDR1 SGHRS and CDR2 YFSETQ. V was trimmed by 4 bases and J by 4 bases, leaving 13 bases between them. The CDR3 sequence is CASSDPQGPDTQYF. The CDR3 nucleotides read TGCGCCAGCAGCGACCCCCAGGGCCCAGATACGCAGTATTTT.

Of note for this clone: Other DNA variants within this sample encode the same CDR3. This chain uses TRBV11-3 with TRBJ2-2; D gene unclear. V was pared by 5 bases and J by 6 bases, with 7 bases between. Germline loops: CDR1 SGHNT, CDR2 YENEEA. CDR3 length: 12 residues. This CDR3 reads CASSPGPGELFF. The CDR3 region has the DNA TGTGCCAGCAGCCCAGGCCCCGGGGAGCTGTTTTTT. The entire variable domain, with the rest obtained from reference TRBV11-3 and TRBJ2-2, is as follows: EAGVVQSPRYKIIEKKQPVAFWCNPISGHNTLYWYLQNLGQGPELLIRYENEEAVDDSQLPKDRFSAERLKGVDSTLKIQPAELGDSAVYLCASSPGPGELFFGEGSRLTVL.

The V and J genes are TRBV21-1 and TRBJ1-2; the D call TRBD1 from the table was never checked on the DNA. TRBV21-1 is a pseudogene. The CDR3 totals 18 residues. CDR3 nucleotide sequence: TGTGCCAGCAGCAAAAGTTCCTCGAGACAGGGGCCTAACTATGGCTACACCTTC. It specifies CASSKSSSRQGPNYGYTF.

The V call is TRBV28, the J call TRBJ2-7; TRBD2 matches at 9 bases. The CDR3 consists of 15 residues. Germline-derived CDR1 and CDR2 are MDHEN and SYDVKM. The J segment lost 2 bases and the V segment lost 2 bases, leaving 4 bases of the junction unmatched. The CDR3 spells CASSLPLAGTYEQYF. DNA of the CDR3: TGTGCCAGCAGTTTACCCCTAGCGGGAACCTACGAGCAGTACTTC.

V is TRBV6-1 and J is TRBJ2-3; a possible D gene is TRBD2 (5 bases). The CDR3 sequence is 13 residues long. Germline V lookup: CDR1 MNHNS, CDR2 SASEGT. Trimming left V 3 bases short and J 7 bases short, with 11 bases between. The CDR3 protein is CASSDDPGNTQYF. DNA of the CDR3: TGTGCCAGCAGTGATGATCCGGGGAATACGCAGTATTTT.

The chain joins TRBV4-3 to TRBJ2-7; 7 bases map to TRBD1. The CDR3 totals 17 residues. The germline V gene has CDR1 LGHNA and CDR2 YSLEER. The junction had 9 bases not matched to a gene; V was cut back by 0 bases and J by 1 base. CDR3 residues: CASSQESRQGISYEQYF. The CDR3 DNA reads TGCGCCAGCAGCCAAGAAAGTAGACAGGGAATTTCCTACGAGCAGTACTTC.

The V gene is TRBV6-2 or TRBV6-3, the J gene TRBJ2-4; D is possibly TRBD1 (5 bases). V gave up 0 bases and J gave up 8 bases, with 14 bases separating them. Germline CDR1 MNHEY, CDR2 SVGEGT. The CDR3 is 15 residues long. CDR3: CASSYSGQGWDIQYF. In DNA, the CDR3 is TGTGCCAGCAGTTACTCTGGTCAGGGCTGGGACATTCAGTACTTC.

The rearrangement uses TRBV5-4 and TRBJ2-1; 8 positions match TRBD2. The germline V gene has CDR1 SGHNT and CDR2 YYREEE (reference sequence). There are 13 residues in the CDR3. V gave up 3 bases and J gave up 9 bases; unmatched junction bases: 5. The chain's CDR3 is CASSWRGAGEQFF. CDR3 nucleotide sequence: TGTGCCAGCAGCTGGCGGGGGGCGGGTGAGCAGTTCTTC.

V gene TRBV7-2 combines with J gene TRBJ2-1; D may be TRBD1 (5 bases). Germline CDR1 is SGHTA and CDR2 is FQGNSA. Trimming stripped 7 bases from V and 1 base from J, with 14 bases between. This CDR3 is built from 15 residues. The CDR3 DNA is TGTGCCAGCACCATGATGACAGCGTCCTACAATGAGCAGTTCTTC. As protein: CASTMMTASYNEQFF.

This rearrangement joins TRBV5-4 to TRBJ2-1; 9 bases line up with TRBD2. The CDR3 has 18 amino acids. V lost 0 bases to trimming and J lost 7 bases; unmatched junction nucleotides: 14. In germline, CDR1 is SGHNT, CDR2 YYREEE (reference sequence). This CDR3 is CASSLAPGSGSTYNEQFF. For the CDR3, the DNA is TGTGCCAGCAGCTTGGCTCCGGGTAGCGGGAGTACGTATAATGAGCAGTTCTTC.

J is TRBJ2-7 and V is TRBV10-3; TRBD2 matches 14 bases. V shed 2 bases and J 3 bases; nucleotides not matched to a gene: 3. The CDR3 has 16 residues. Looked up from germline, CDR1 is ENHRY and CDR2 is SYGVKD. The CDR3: CAISEGGLAGGYEQYF. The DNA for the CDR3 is TGTGCCATCAGTGAGGGTGGACTAGCGGGAGGCTACGAGCAGTACTTC.

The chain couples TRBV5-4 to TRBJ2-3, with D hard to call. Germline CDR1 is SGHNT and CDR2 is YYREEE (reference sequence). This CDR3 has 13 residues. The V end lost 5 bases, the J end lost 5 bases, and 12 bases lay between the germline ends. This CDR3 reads CASRLDSEDTQYF. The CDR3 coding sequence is TGTGCCAGCAGGCTCGATTCAGAAGATACGCAGTATTTT.

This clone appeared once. CDR3 residues: CASSPISGSSYNEQFF. CDR3 DNA sequence: TGTGCCAGTAGTCCGATTAGCGGGAGCTCCTACAATGAGCAGTTCTTC. The chain has TRBV19 and TRBJ2-1, with 9 bases identical to TRBD2. V was clipped by 5 bases and J by 0 bases; unmatched bases: 5. The CDR3 contains 16 residues. Germline V CDR1 and CDR2: LNHDA, SQIVND (reference sequence).

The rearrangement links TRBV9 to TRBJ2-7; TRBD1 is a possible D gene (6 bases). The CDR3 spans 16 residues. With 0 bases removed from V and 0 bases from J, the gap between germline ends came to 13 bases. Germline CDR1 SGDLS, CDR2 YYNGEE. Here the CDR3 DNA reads TGTGCCAGCAGCGTAGGTATTGGCAGGGGCTCCTACGAGCAGTACTTC. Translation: CASSVGIGRGSYEQYF.

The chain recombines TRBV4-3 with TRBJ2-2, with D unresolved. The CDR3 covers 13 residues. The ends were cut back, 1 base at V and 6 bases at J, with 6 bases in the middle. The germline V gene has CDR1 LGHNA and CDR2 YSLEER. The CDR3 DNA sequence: TGCGCCAGCAGCCAAGTCGGGTCCGGGGAGCTGTTTTTT. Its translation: CASSQVGSGELFF.

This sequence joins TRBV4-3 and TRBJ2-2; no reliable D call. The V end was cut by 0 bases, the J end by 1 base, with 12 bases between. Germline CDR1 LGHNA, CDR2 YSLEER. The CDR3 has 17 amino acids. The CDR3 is CASSQDQVQMNTGELFF. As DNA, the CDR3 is TGCGCCAGCAGCCAAGATCAGGTACAGATGAACACCGGGGAGCTGTTTTTT.

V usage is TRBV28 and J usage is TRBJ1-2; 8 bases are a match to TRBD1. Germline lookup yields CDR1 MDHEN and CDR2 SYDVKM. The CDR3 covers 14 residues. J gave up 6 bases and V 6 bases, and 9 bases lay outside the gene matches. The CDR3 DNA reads TGTGCCAGCAGGAAACAGGGGGAAGGGGATGGCTACACCTTC. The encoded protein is CASRKQGEGDGYTF.

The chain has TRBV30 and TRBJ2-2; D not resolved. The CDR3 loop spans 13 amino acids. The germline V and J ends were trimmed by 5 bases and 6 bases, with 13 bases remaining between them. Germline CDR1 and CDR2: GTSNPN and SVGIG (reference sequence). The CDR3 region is CAWSRGGPGELFF. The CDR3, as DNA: TGTGCCTGGTCTCGAGGCGGCCCCGGGGAGCTGTTTTTT.

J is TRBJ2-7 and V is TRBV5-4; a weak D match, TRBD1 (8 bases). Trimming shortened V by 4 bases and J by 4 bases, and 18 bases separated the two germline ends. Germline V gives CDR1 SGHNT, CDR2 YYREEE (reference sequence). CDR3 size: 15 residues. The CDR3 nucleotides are TGTGCCAGCAGCGGGAGGGTCGGACAGGGATACGAGCAGTACTTC. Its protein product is CASSGRVGQGYEQYF.

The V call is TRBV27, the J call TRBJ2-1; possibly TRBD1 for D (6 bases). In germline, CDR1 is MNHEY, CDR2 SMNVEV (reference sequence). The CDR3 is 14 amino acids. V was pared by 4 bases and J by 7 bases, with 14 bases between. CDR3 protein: CASSYSTGLNEQFF. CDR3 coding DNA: TGTGCCAGCAGTTATAGTACAGGGCTGAATGAGCAGTTCTTC.

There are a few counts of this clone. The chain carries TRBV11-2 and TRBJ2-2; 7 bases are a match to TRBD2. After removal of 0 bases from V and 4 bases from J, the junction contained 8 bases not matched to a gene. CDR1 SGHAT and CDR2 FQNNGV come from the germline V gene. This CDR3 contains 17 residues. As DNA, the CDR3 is TGTGCCAGCAGCTTAGATGGCGCGGCGGGAGCCACCGGGGAGCTGTTTTTT. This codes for CASSLDGAAGATGELFF.